This T cell receptor beta chain was identified in a study of blood T cell repertoires in COVID-19. Study-wide background: Sites across the United States, Italy and Spain contributed samples from acute and convalescent COVID-19. Nucleic acid was either cDNA or gDNA, and it came from T cells, B-cell-depleted T cells, or PBMCs.

The authors' processing: Estimated nucleated cell counts came from reference gene primer amplification. Sequencing was performed with immunoSEQ multiplex PCR; in TCRdb, only in-frame clones are kept and a portion is missing. V and J calls and clone size are copied from that table; D and trimming were computed from the DNA. Seen here are 90,000 to 100,000 clones, roughly 82% observed once, and the top ten hold 9.5% to 13%. The CDR3 loop spans 18 amino acids. The germline CDR1 and CDR2 sequences are LNHDA and SQIVND (reference sequence). V shed 2 bases, J shed 0 bases, and the junction held 5 bases outside the gene matches.

This receptor was obtained from a man in his 70s with active or convalescent COVID-19. The gene calls are TRBV19 and TRBJ1-4; 11 bases match TRBD1. Sample: peripheral blood. The CDR3 DNA is TGTGCCAGTAGTATAAAAGGACAGGGGGCGGCAACTAATGAAAAACTGTTTTTT. Protein product: CASSIKGQGAATNEKLFF.